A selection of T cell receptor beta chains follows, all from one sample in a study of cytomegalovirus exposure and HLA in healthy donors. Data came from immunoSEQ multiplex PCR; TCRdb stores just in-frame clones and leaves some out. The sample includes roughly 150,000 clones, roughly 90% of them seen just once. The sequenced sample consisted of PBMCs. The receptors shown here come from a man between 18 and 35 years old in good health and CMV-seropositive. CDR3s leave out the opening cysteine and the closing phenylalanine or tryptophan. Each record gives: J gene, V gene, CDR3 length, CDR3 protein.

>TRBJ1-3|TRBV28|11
AIIDRAGNTIY
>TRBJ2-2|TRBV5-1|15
ATNGPGLAGNGGELF
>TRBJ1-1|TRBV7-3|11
ASSLFGGTEAF
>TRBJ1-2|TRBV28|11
ASRGQGAWGYT
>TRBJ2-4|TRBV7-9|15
ASSPKTGPFAKNIQY
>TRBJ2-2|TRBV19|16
ATTSPGLAGLNTGELF
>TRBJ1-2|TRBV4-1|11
ASSQVGFYGYT
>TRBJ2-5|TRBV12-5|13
ASGLEIAYQETQY
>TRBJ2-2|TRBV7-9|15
ASSADPSGRALGELF
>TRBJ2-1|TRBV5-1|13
ASSLVAGGSNEQF
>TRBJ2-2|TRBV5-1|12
ASGLAGVPGELF
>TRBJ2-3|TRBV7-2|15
ASSRSHRILDTDTQY
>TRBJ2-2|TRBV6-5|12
ASSAGVNTGELF
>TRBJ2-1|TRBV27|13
ASRIGTGSGNEQF
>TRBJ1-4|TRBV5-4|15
ASSPGTGPATNEKLF
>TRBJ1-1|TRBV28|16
ASIVQGVGKRRNTEAF
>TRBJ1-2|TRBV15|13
ATSRTGTGFYGYT
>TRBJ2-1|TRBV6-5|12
ASSYSTGGRAQF
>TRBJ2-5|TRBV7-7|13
ASSLATGGQETQY
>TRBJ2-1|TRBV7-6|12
ASSLSTSRNEQF
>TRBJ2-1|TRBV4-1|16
ASSQDYYRGRSYNEQF
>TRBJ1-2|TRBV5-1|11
ASEGDRGFGYT
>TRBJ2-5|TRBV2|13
ASSEMTALTETQY
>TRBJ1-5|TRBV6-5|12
ASSYLQGAGTQH
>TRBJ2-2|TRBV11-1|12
ASSLLENTGELF
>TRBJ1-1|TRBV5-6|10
ASKGAYTEAF
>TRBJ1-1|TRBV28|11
ASSDQVVTEAF
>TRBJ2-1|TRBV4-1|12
ASSKPIQGNEQF
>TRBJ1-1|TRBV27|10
ASSVLTGEAF
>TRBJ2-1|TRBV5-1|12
ASSLEGLYNEQF
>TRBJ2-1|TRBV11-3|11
ASSPWGDDEQF
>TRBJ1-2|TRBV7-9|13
ASRPQGGNYDGYT
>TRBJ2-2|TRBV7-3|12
ASSLSRDTGELF
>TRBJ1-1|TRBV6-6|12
ASSYNTGLTEAF
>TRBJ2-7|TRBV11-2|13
ASSPRTSGTSWQY
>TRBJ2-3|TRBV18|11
ASSPKQGYTQY
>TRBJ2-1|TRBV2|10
ASSMGQTEQF
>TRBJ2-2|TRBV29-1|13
SARTRTGTTGELF
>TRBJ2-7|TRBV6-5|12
ASSYSRQGYEQY
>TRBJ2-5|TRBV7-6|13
ASSLAYGGQETQY
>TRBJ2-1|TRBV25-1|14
ASSEYYSSSYNEQF
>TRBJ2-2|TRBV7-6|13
ASSPTTGITGELF
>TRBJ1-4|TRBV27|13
ASRIGGADNEKLF
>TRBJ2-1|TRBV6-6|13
ASSEQRGSYNEQF
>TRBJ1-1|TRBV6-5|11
ASTKSLNTEAF
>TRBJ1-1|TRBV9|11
ASSPGWGTEAF
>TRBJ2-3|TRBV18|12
ASSPTGSTDTQY
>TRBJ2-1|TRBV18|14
ASSPGTGLIYNEQF
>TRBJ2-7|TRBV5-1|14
ASSLDPGTYTYEQY
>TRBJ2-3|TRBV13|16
ASSRQAKDLSSTDTQY
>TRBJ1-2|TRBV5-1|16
ASSLAGSESGLYYGYT
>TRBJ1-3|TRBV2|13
ASSEGDRAGNTIY
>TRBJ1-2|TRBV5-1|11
ASSFGQGEGYT
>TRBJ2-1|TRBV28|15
ASSPITGTSGRRGQF
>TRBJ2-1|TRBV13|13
ASSLLAGFYNEQF
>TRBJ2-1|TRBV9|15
ASSVRAGTSRHNEQF
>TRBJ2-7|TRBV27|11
ASSLAGAYEQY